This T cell receptor (beta chain) stems from a study of T cell responses to AZD1222 COVID-19 vaccine. Note on this clone: Its antigen is as yet unknown.

Notes on the study in general: Distributed over spike, vaccine-associated CD4 TCRs predominated at 160-218 and 743-854. Nearly half of spike-specific TCRs reportedly target variant regions that are unmutated in the B.1.351 and B.1.1.7 variants. Only after the peak T cell response were repertoires sampled. Donors skewed white British and female; clonal diversity was possibly underestimated.

The germline V gene encodes CDR1 SGHTA and CDR2 FQGNSA. J was trimmed by 1 base and V by 1 base; bases with no gene match: 2. The CDR3 extends over 15 amino acids. The protocol was immunoSEQ multiplex PCR, while the TCRdb copy is restricted to in-frame clones and leaves out a portion. Of some 130,000 clones listed, about 90% are singletons. The chain couples TRBV7-2 to TRBJ2-5; 8 bases line up with TRBD2. This TCR was sampled from an adult in good health. The starting material was peripheral blood, obtained on day 0 of AZD1222 vaccination. The CDR3 here is CASSLGAGVQETQYF. CDR3 DNA: TGTGCCAGCAGCTTAGGAGCGGGAGTCCAAGAGACCCAGTACTTC.